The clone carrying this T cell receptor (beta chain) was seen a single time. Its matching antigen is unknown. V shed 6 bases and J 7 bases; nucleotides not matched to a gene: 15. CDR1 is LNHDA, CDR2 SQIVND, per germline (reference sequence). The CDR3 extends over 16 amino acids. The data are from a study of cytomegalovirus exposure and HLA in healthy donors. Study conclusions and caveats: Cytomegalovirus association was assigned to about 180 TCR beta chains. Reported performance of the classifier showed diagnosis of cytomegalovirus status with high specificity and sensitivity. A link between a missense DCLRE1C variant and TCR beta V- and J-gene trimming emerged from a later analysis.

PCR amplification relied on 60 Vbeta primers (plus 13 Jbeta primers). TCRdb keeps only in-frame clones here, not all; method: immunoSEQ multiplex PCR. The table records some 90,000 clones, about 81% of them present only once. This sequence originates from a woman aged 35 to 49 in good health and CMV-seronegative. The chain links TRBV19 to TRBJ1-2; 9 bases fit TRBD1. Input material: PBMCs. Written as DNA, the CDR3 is TGTGCCAGTAGCAAACCCTCGGGACAGGGAGGTGGTGGCTACACCTTC. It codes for CASSKPSGQGGGGYTF.